This TCR beta chain was sequenced for a study of blood T cells in healthy people across ages (dated by TCRdb to between 2015 and 2016). Broadly, across the study: In model experiments, template switching captured about one uniquely barcoded TCR beta cDNA molecule for every two T cells. The study measured age-related changes in TCR beta repertoire diversity using deep sequencing normalized with unique cDNA molecular identifiers. Four age groups were formed from the donors: young (average about 17 years), middle-aged (approximately 41), aged (62) and long-lived (roughly 88). Two additional independent replicas of 1 million unique cDNA reads from the same blood draw were analyzed for two donors (one aged 18 to 30 and one aged 80 or older). Beyond this particular receptor, the publication reports: There was a strong correlation between observed TCR beta diversity and the percentage of naive T cells measured by flow cytometry. Compared with the aged group, the long-lived group had more naive CD4+ T cells, fewer expanded clones and increased TCR diversity, a pattern suggesting age selection. Observed TCR beta diversity per million T cells fell roughly linearly with age, and a significant reduction was already apparent by age approximately 41. Because the CMV infection status of the donors was unknown, age-related changes in expanded clonotypes may potentially have been confounded. Estimates of total diversity based on one million sequenced T cells were regarded as lower bounds and as underestimates. Since profiling was done on bulk unsorted PBMCs, naive and antigen-experienced compartments could not be conclusively compared.

The receptor library was made with 5' RACE. Instrument used: Illumina HiSeq 2500. A second PCR of roughly 7 to 11 cycles was run with a J-beta primer mix and a sample-barcoded 5' primer. Each TCR beta cDNA molecule received a unique molecular identifier from a template-switch 5' adaptor carrying 12 random nucleotides. Each sample yielded at least 3 million CDR3-containing paired-end reads. First-strand cDNA synthesis was performed from all RNA using the Mint cDNA synthesis kit, with priming by a TRBC-specific oligonucleotide. All cDNA was treated with uracil-DNA glycosylase and then went through a first 18-cycle PCR with the universal primers M1SS and BC2_uni_R. As for how the authors treated the data: Each sample was normalized by randomly selecting 1 million high-quality reads, each carrying a distinct molecular identifier. Instead of being binned into consensus sequences, reads that shared molecular identifiers were thrown out. CDR3 identification, clonotype clustering and error correction used MiTCR with a Q25 quality threshold and the strictest error-elimination algorithm. Lower-bound total TCR beta diversity was estimated with a nonparametric unseen species model using Euler transformation. TCRdb handled the public reads itself, with Q25 trimming in fastp and clone calling in MiXCR, and kept productive beta chains. Every distinct CDR3 protein forms one entry, paired with its most common genes and DNA. The V and J calls and clone size are TCRdb's, not the authors'. The sample table records over 700,000 distinct CDR3 sequences; 20% to 25% of these occur just once. The leading ten clones occupy roughly 9% of the sample.

In the germline V gene, CDR1 corresponds to SQVTM and CDR2 to ANQGSEA. The CDR3 holds 14 amino acids from the cysteine to the phenylalanine. Just the 42-base CDR3 DNA is kept, in frame starting at base 1. Trimming at the junction amounts to 7 bases on V and 1 base on J, and the germline ends lie 16 bases apart. Donors were roughly 40 systemically healthy Caucasian individuals from Russia aged 6 to 90 years. Each donor gave 8.5 to 10 milliliters of peripheral blood, collected into EDTA-treated Vacutainer tubes. PBMCs were isolated by Ficoll-Paque density-gradient centrifugation, with at least 7 million obtained per sample. Trizol reagent was used to extract total RNA from PBMCs, with at least 5 micrograms per sample. For every donor, an aliquot of PBMCs went through flow cytometry to measure the percentages of naive CD45RAhigh/CD27high T cells. Note on this clonotype: Its recognized antigen is unknown. No quality values exist for individual bases; no much larger clone is one base distant.

These data were likewise used in another study, on T cells of mothers and their children. As the second study states: The donors were nine systemically healthy Caucasian individuals, made up of three mothers and their six children. cDNA synthesis consumed the entire amount of extracted RNA, loaded at approximately 1.6 ug RNA in each 15 ul reaction. Sample barcodes and 2-4 random nucleotides were added via the M1S primer in the second PCR. Over 8.5 million TCR beta CDR3 reads were obtained for each mother, and millions of reads were obtained for each child. TCR recombination output is similarly shaped by thymic selection in related and unrelated pairs, with a minor effect exerted by inherited differences. Normalized repertoire overlap was always slightly but never significantly higher in related than unrelated mother-child pairs. No persistent microchimeric T cell clones were found, with a detection sensitivity of 75 to 100 clones per million clonotypes. Deep NGS was used in the study to compare the TCR beta repertoires of mothers and children and to look for features that separate related mother-child pairs from unrelated individuals. Mothers averaged around 43 +/- 4 years of age and children averaged around 11 +/- 4 years. Libraries were sequenced on Illumina HiSeq 2000 with 100+100 nt paired-end reads after adapter ligation with NEBNext reagents. To avoid cross-contamination, the mother libraries and the child libraries were prepared a month apart and sequenced in separate runs. Each donor had between about 500,000 and 2,300,000 distinct TCR beta clonotypes identified. Naive TCR beta clonotypes were estimated from low-frequency clonotypes matched to each donor's FACS-determined naive share, without sorting.

Sequenced: blood. This sequence originates from a boy aged 5-17 years in good health. Recombination linked TRBV29-1 to TRBJ2-5; a weak D assignment points to TRBD1 (6 bases agree). The bases read TGCAGCGCTGGGACAAGCGCTCCCCAAGAGACCCAGTACTTC. Its coded protein is CSAGTSAPQETQYF.